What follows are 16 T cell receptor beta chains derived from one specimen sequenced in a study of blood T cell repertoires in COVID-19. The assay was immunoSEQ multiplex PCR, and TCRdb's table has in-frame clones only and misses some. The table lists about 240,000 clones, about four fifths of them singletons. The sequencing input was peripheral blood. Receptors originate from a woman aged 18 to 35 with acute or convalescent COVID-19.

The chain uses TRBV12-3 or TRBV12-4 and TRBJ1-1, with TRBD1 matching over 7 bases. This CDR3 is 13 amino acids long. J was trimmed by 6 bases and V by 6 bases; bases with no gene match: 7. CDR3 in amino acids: CASRPGQLAEAFF. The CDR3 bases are TGTGCCAGCAGACCGGGACAGTTGGCTGAAGCTTTCTTT.

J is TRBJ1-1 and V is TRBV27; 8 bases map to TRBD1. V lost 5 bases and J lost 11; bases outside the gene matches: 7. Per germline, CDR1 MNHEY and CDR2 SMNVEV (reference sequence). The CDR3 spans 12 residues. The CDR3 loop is CASSPDRGDAFF. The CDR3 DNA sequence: TGTGCCAGCAGTCCCGACAGGGGTGATGCTTTCTTT.

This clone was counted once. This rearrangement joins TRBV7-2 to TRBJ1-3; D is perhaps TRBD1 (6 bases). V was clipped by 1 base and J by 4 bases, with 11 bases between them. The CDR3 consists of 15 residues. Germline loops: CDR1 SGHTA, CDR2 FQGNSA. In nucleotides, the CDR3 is TGTGCCAGCAGCTTAGTTACCCAGGGGGGAAACACCATATATTTT. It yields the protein CASSLVTQGGNTIYF.

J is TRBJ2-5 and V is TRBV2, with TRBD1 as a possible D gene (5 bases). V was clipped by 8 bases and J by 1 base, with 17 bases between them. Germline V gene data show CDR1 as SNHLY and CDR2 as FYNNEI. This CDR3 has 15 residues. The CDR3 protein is CASRRSGITQETQYF. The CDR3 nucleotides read TGTGCCAGCCGTAGGTCAGGGATTACCCAAGAGACCCAGTACTTC.

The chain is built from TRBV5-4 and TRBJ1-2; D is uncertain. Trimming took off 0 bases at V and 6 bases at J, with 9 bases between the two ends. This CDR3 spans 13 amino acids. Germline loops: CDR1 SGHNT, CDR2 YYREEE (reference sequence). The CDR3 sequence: CASSLEGVHGYTF. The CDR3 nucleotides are TGTGCCAGCAGCTTGGAGGGAGTCCATGGCTACACCTTC.

CDR3 amino acids: CAWSGGLADFTDTQYF. Written as DNA, the CDR3 is TGTGCCTGGAGTGGGGGACTAGCGGACTTCACAGATACGCAGTATTTT. This chain links TRBV30 with TRBJ2-3, with TRBD2 matching 11 bases. The CDR3 is made up of 16 amino acids. V gave up 1 base and J gave up 2 bases; unmatched junction bases: 5. CDR1 is GTSNPN and CDR2 is SVGIG in the germline V gene (reference sequence).

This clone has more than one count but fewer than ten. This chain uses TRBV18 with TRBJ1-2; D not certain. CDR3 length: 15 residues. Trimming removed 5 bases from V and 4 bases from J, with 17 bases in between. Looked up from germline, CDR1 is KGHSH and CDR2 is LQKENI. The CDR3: CASSSPLQPPYGYTF. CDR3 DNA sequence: TGTGCCAGCTCATCCCCCTTACAACCACCCTATGGCTACACCTTC.

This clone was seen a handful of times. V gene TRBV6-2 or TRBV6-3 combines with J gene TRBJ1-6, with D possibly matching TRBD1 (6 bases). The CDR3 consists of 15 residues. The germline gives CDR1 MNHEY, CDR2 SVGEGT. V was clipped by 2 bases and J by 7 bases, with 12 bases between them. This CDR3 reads CASSYGTSENSPLHF. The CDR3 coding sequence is TGTGCCAGCAGTTACGGGACAAGCGAGAATTCACCCCTCCACTTT.

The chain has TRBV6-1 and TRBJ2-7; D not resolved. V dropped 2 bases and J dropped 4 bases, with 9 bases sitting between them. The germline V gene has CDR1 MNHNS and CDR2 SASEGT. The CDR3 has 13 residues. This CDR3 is CASSEWAAYEQYF. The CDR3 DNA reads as TGTGCCAGCAGTGAATGGGCCGCGTACGAGCAGTACTTC.

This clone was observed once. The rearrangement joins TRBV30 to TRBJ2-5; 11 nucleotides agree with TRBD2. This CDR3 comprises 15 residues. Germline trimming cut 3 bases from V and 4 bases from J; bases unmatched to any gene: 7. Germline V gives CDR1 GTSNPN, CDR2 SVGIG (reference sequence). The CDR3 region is CAWRLLAGEAETQYF. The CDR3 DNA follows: TGTGCCTGGAGACTACTAGCGGGAGAAGCAGAGACCCAGTACTTC.

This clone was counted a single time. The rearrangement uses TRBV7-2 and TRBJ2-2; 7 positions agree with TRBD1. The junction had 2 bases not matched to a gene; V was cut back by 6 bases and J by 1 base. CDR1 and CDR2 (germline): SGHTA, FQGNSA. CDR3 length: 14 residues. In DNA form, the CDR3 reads TGTGCCAGCAGGCAGGGGGTGAACACCGGGGAGCTGTTTTTT. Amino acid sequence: CASRQGVNTGELFF.

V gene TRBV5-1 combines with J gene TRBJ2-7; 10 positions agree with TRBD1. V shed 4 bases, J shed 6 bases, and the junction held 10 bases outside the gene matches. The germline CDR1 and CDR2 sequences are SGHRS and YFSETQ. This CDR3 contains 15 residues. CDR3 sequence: CASSNGQGGLGEQYF. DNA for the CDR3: TGCGCCAGCAGCAATGGACAGGGGGGCTTGGGCGAGCAGTACTTC.

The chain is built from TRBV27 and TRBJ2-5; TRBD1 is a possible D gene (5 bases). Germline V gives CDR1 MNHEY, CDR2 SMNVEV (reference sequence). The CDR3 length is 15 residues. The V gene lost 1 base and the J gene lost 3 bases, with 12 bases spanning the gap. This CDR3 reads CASSLWGSNKETQYF. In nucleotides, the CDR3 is TGTGCCAGCAGTTTATGGGGCAGTAATAAAGAGACCCAGTACTTC.

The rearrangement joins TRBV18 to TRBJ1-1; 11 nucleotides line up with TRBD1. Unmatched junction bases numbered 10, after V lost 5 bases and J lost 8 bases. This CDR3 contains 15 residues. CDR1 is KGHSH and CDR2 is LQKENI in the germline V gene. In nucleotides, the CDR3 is TGTGCCAGCTCAAACCCAAGGACAGGGGGCACGGAAGCTTTCTTT. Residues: CASSNPRTGGTEAFF.

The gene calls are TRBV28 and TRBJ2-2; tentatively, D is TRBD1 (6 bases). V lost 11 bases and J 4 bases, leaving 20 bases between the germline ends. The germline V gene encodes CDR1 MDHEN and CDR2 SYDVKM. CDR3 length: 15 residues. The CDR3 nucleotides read TGTGCCGCCCGGGACCCAGGGGCGCTCACCGGGGAGCTGTTTTTT. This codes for CAARDPGALTGELFF.

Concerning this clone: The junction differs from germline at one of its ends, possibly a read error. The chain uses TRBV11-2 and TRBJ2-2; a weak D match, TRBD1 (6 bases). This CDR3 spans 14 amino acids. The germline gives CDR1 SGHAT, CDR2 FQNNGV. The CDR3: CAGRRQAEAGELFF. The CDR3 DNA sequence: TGTGCCGGCAGGCGACAGGCCGAGGCCGGGGAGCTGTTTTTT. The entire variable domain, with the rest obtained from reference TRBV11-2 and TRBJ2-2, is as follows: EAGVAQSPRYKIIEKRQSVAFWCNPISGHATLYWYQQILGQGPKLLIQFQNNGVVDDSQLPKDRFSAERLKGVDSTLKIQPAKLEDSAVYLCAGRRQAEAGELFFGEGSRLTVL.